Below, 18 T cell receptor beta chains from the same sample are listed, as sequenced in a study of Graves' ophthalmopathy and Graves' hyperthyroidism. CDR3 regions of TCR beta were amplified from RNA transcripts. First-round RT-PCR with HTBI primers preceded a second-round multiplex PCR. TCRdb called the multiplex PCR reads again in MiXCR, with one record for every CDR3 protein. The table records 600,000 to 700,000 distinct CDR3 sequences, roughly two fifths of them present only once. Sequencing input: peripheral blood. All receptors come from an adult man with Graves' ophthalmopathy.

The chain is built from TRBV29-1 and TRBJ2-6, with 10 bases identical to TRBD1. The germline CDR1 and CDR2 sequences are SQVTM and ANQGSEA. J was trimmed by 0 bases and V by 4 bases; bases with no gene match: 3. The CDR3 loop spans 16 amino acids. DNA for the CDR3: TGCAGCGTTGCTAGGACAGGGGGCTCTGGGGCCAACGTCCTGACTTTC. Amino acids: CSVARTGGSGANVLTF. The full variable domain, completed using reference TRBV29-1 and TRBJ2-6, is SAVISQKPSRDICQRGTSLTIQCQVDSQVTMMFWYRQQPGQSLTLIATANQGSEATYESGFVIDKFPISRPNLTFSTLTVSNMSPEDSSIYLCSVARTGGSGANVLTFGAGSRLTVL.

V usage is TRBV29-1 and J usage is TRBJ2-7; 11 bases line up with TRBD1. J lost 6 bases, V lost 6 bases, and 4 bases had no gene match. This CDR3 contains 12 residues. Germline V CDR1 and CDR2: SQVTM, ANQGSEA. In DNA form, the CDR3 reads TGCAGCGTCCCCGGGACAGGGGGCGAGCAGTACTTC. This gives the protein CSVPGTGGEQYF.

The chain joins TRBV25-1 to TRBJ2-7; unclear D gene. CDR1 is MGHDK and CDR2 is SYGVNS in the germline V gene. V was clipped by 5 bases and J by 3 bases, with 11 bases between them. This CDR3 region has 13 residues. The CDR3 DNA reads as TGTGCCAGCAGTCGCGCGATCGACTACGAGCAGTACTTC. As protein: CASSRAIDYEQYF.

Details on this clonotype: A much more abundant neighbour one base away suggests this may be a read error. This chain joins TRBV7-2 and TRBJ1-6, with D possibly matching TRBD1 (6 bases). Germline-derived CDR1 and CDR2 are SGHTA and FQGNSA. The CDR3 runs to 15 residues. The CDR3 nucleotides are TGTGCCAACAGCCTAGGGACAAGCATCAATTCACCCCTCCACTTT. The encoded protein is CANSLGTSINSPLHF.

The gene calls are TRBV7-9 and TRBJ1-6; D perhaps matches TRBD1 (5 bases). Trimming pared 6 bases from V and 9 bases from J, leaving 15 bases between. CDR3 length equals 14 residues. Germline values: CDR1 SEHNR, CDR2 FQNEAQ (reference sequence). The CDR3 region is CASSGTASTSPLHF. CDR3 in DNA: TGTGCCAGCAGTGGGACCGCTAGTACTTCACCCCTCCACTTT. The whole variable domain, remainder taken from reference TRBV7-9 and TRBJ1-6, is DTGVSQNPRHKITKRGQNVTFRCDPISEHNRLYWYRQTLGQGPEFLTYFQNEAQLEKSRLLSDRFSAERPKGSFSTLEIQRTEQGDSAMYLCASSGTASTSPLHFGNGTRLTVT.

This clonotype appeared many times. This sequence joins TRBV3-1 and TRBJ1-2; D may be TRBD1 (6 bases). V dropped 7 bases and J dropped 7 bases, with 16 bases sitting between them. Germline CDR1 is LGHDT and CDR2 is YNNKEL (reference sequence). CDR3 length equals 13 residues. The CDR3 protein is CASTSAGDFGYTF. The CDR3 DNA sequence: TGTGCCAGCACCTCGGCAGGGGACTTTGGCTACACCTTC.

The V gene is TRBV11-2, the J gene TRBJ2-3; D could derive from TRBD1 or TRBD2 (5 bases each). In germline, CDR1 is SGHAT, CDR2 FQNNGV. V lost 2 bases, J lost 5 bases, and 14 bases lay in between. CDR3 size: 15 residues. CDR3 in amino acids: CASSLWWGSRDTQYF. For the CDR3, the DNA is TGTGCCAGCAGCTTATGGTGGGGGAGTAGAGATACGCAGTATTTT.

In the case of this clonotype: One base away lies a much larger clone, so this may be a sequencing read error. The chain carries TRBV16 and TRBJ1-5; D is perhaps TRBD1 (5 bases). V lost 3 bases to trimming and J lost 9 bases, with 15 bases between them. This CDR3 region has 14 residues. Germline-derived CDR1 and CDR2 are KGHSY and FQNENV. CDR3 in DNA: TGTGCCAGCAGCCAGATCCCCCTGGGGCGGCCCCAGCATTTT. Translation: CASSQIPLGRPQHF.

A few counts support this clonotype. As DNA, the CDR3 is TGCAGCGTTGAAGACGGTTCTAGCACAGATACGCAGTATTTT. Encoded protein: CSVEDGSSTDTQYF. This chain uses TRBV29-1 with TRBJ2-3; D unclear. The CDR3 is 14 amino acids. Per the germline V gene, CDR1 is SQVTM and CDR2 is ANQGSEA. The V and J ends lost 0 bases and 0 bases respectively, with 7 bases between them.

The chain recombines TRBV7-2 with TRBJ1-1; 8 bases line up with TRBD1. The germline V gene has CDR1 SGHTA and CDR2 FQGNSA. V trimming: 3 bases; J trimming: 2 bases; junction bases outside the gene matches: 5. CDR3 length: 15 amino acids. The CDR3 DNA reads TGTGCCAGCAGCTTCTCAGGGACAGGAAACACTGAAGCTTTCTTT. This translates into CASSFSGTGNTEAFF.

Ten or more counts support this clonotype. J is TRBJ1-1 and V is TRBV10-3; D gene uncertain. V lost 5 bases to trimming and J lost 4 bases, with 11 bases between them. Germline V lookup: CDR1 ENHRY, CDR2 SYGVKD. CDR3 length: 13 amino acids. CDR3 protein: CAISPGVSTEAFF. The CDR3 bases are TGTGCCATCAGTCCAGGCGTTTCCACTGAAGCTTTCTTT.

This clonotype was seen at least ten times. The chain recombines TRBV19 with TRBJ1-2, with a weak D call TRBD1 (6 bases). Deletions cut 6 bases from V and 9 bases from J, with 23 bases between. The germline V gene has CDR1 LNHDA and CDR2 SQIVND (reference sequence). This CDR3 region has 15 residues. The DNA for the CDR3 is TGTGCCAGTAGCCCTGGGGGCGCGTCCGGTACTCGCTACACCTTC. It translates to CASSPGGASGTRYTF.

About this clonotype itself: This may be a read error: a much more frequent sequence differs by one nucleotide. The V gene is TRBV7-3, the J gene TRBJ1-2; D gene unclear. Germline CDR1 and CDR2: SGHTA and FQGTGA. The CDR3 contains 15 residues. Trimming removed 5 bases from V and 4 bases from J, with 17 bases in between. The CDR3 is CASSVANSLAYGYTF. CDR3 nucleotides: TGTGCCAGCAGCGTAGCTAACAGCCTAGCCTATGGCTACACCTTC.

This chain joins TRBV25-1 and TRBJ1-4; 10 nucleotides line up with TRBD1. Losses at the gene ends were 3 bases for V and 6 bases for J; bases not matched to a gene: 4. Germline V lookup: CDR1 MGHDK, CDR2 SYGVNS. The CDR3 spans 15 residues. CDR3 sequence: CASSEGTGVDEKLFF. CDR3 nucleotides: TGTGCCAGCAGTGAGGGGACAGGGGTGGATGAAAAACTGTTTTTT.

In regard to this clonotype: One end of the junction is discordant with germline, which a read error may explain. This chain links TRBV5-1 with TRBJ1-2, with TRBD1 identical over 7 bases. The CDR3 is 14 residues long. Per the germline V gene, CDR1 is SGHRS and CDR2 is YFSETQ. Here the CDR3 DNA reads TGTGCCAGCGGCTCGGGACAGCTGAACTATGGCAACACCTTC. Amino acid sequence: CASGSGQLNYGNTF.

V and J are TRBV10-3 and TRBJ2-7; 10 nucleotides align to TRBD2. Germline CDR1 and CDR2: ENHRY and SYGVKD. CDR3 length: 15 amino acids. V trimming: 10 bases; J trimming: 1 base; junction bases outside the gene matches: 10. The CDR3 bases are TGTGCCAGCGCCGCAGTAGCGGGAGGTTCCTACGAGCAGTACTTC. Amino acids: CASAAVAGGSYEQYF.

This clonotype has only a few counts. The chain employs TRBV4-1 and TRBJ2-5, with D tentatively TRBD1 (6 bases). The V end lost 0 bases, the J end lost 5 bases, and 16 bases lay between the germline ends. This CDR3 comprises 16 residues. Germline values: CDR1 MGHRA, CDR2 YSYEKL. CDR3 sequence reads: CASSQDGGGRGETQYF. CDR3 in DNA: TGCGCCAGCAGCCAAGATGGGGGCGGACGCGGGGAGACCCAGTACTTC.

In this sample, this clonotype turned up once. The conserved phenylalanine or tryptophan is not found at the CDR3 terminus, so this likely reflects a read error. The gene calls are TRBV7-7 and TRBJ2-5; 8 bases map to TRBD1. CDR3 length: 15 residues. The germline V gene has CDR1 SSHAT and CDR2 FNYEAQ (reference sequence). The CDR3 DNA is TGTGCTAGCAGCTTAGGACAGGGTGGACAAGAGACCCAGTACCTC. Protein sequence: CASSLGQGGQETQYL.